This TCR beta chain was identified during a study of T cells expressing NK-cell markers. About the research overall: Source material for TCR beta repertoires consisted of sorted CD3+CD56+NKG2C+, CD3+CD56+NKG2C- and CD3+CD56-NKG2C+ T cells. The sequencing cohort of eight donors included seven HCMV-seropositive individuals and one seronegative individual.

Study findings and constraints: In roughly six donors, dominant NKG2C+ clonotypes were roughly 1.0-8% of CD8+ T cells.

As regards this clonotype: Its specificity is unknown.

CDR1 is MDHEN and CDR2 is SYDVKM in the germline V gene. The CDR3 runs 14 residues. TCRdb re-called the 5' RACE reads and gives one entry per CDR3 protein, without DNA. Its clone listing holds a few hundred thousand distinct CDR3 sequences. This chain joins TRBV28 and TRBJ2-7. The clonotype originates from a man between 18 and 69 years old in good health. The sample was blood T cells: a sorted CD56 or NKG2C T cell subset, CD4+ or CD8+ T cells, or bulk PBMC T cells (not recorded which). CDR3 residues: CASGVGVSSYEQYF.